This entry lists 23 T cell receptor beta chains sequenced from one sample in a study of T cells in localized non-small cell lung cancer. Here immunoSEQ multiplex PCR was the method, and the copy in TCRdb shows in-frame clones only, minus some. Here the sample spans 23,000 or so clones, roughly nine tenths being singletons. Sequenced here: peripheral blood, sampled before any cancer treatment. The receptors shown here come from a woman aged 40-69 years with stage I lung adenocarcinoma.

The chain employs TRBV27 and TRBJ2-1, with 9 bases lining up with TRBD1. This CDR3 comprises 15 residues. Losses at the gene ends were 5 bases for V and 8 bases for J; bases not matched to a gene: 10. Germline-derived CDR1 and CDR2 are MNHEY and SMNVEV (reference sequence). CDR3 in amino acids: CASSRLRQGGDEQFF. The CDR3 DNA reads TGTGCCAGCAGTCGATTAAGACAGGGGGGCGATGAGCAGTTCTTC.

The V gene is TRBV2, the J gene TRBJ2-3, with a tentative D call TRBD1 (6 bases). Trimming cost V 6 bases and J 2 bases, with 15 bases left between them. CDR3 size: 15 residues. Germline assignment: CDR1 SNHLY and CDR2 FYNNEI. The CDR3 DNA follows: TGTGCCAGCAGCGGTTCCGGGACACTCACAGATACGCAGTATTTT. It is translated as CASSGSGTLTDTQYF.

This sequence joins TRBV7-9 and TRBJ2-5; 8 bases align to TRBD1. J was trimmed by 5 bases and V by 5 bases; bases with no gene match: 7. Germline V gene sequence: CDR1 SEHNR, CDR2 FQNEAQ (reference sequence). There are 14 residues in the CDR3. Here the CDR3 DNA reads TGTGCCAGCAGCATGCAGGGGGCGGATGAGACCCAGTACTTC. Residues: CASSMQGADETQYF.

The V gene is TRBV19, the J gene TRBJ2-1; 8 bases align to TRBD2. Germline CDR1 reads LNHDA; CDR2 reads SQIVND (reference sequence). The V gene end was trimmed by 6 bases and the J gene end by 5 bases; junction bases not matched to a gene: 9. The CDR3 has 15 residues. The CDR3 is CASRGGGAGDNEQFF. DNA of the CDR3: TGTGCCAGTAGGGGTGGGGGAGCGGGAGACAATGAGCAGTTCTTC. Variable domain in full (rest from reference TRBV19 and TRBJ2-1): DGGITQSPKYLFRKEGQNVTLSCEQNLNHDAMYWYRQDPGQGLRLIYYSQIVNDFQKGDIAEGYSVSREKKESFPLTVTSAQKNPTAFYLCASRGGGAGDNEQFFGPGTRLTVL.

This clone was detected once. The chain links TRBV30 to TRBJ2-1, with D unresolved. The V end lost 2 bases, the J end lost 0 bases, and 8 bases lay between the germline ends. The CDR3 runs 14 residues. Germline lookup yields CDR1 GTSNPN and CDR2 SVGIG (reference sequence). The CDR3 DNA follows: TGTGCCTGGAGTCATGACGGCTCCTACAATGAGCAGTTCTTC. This encodes CAWSHDGSYNEQFF. The variable domain in full, with the rest retrieved from reference TRBV30 and TRBJ2-1, is SQTIHQWPATLVQPVGSPLSLECTVEGTSNPNLYWYRQAAGRGLQLLFYSVGIGQISSEVPQNLSASRPQDRQFILSSKKLLLSDSGFYLCAWSHDGSYNEQFFGPGTRLTVL.

This clone was picked up one time. The rearrangement joins TRBV4-2 to TRBJ2-1, with D possibly matching TRBD2 (6 bases). This CDR3 contains 17 residues. Germline CDR1 and CDR2: LGHNA and YNFKEQ. Trimming removed 0 bases at V and 0 bases at J, with 12 bases between. The chain's CDR3 is CASSQDWGESSYNEQFF. The CDR3 DNA reads TGTGCCAGCAGCCAAGATTGGGGGGAGAGCTCCTACAATGAGCAGTTCTTC.

J is TRBJ2-5 and V is TRBV29-1, with a possible D match to TRBD1 (6 bases). V lost 2 bases, J lost 5 bases, and 12 bases lay in between. The CDR3 has 13 residues. Germline loops: CDR1 SQVTM, CDR2 ANQGSEA. The CDR3 nucleotides are TGCAGCGTTGAATCAGGGGCCGAGGAGACCCAGTACTTC. It specifies CSVESGAEETQYF. Drawing the rest from reference TRBV29-1 and TRBJ2-5, the complete variable domain is SAVISQKPSRDICQRGTSLTIQCQVDSQVTMMFWYRQQPGQSLTLIATANQGSEATYESGFVIDKFPISRPNLTFSTLTVSNMSPEDSSIYLCSVESGAEETQYFGPGTRLLVL.

This chain connects TRBV6-4 to TRBJ1-5; no reliable D call. Trimming took 4 bases from V and 1 from J, leaving 5 bases between them. Germline assignment: CDR1 MRHNA and CDR2 SNTAGT. The CDR3 length is 13 residues. The CDR3 spells CASSADSNQPQHF. The CDR3 coding sequence is TGTGCCAGCAGTGCAGACAGCAATCAGCCCCAGCATTTT.

The gene calls are TRBV5-3 and TRBJ2-1; D not certain. TRBV5-3 belongs to the ORF category, with a function that is uncertain. With 4 bases removed from V and 12 bases from J, the gap between germline ends came to 11 bases. There are 11 residues in the CDR3. The CDR3: CARSHGLGQFF. The CDR3 DNA reads as TGTGCCAGAAGCCACGGTCTTGGGCAGTTCTTC.

This clone was found once. The chain joins TRBV7-3 to TRBJ2-2; perhaps TRBD2 as D (5 bases). The CDR3 has 14 amino acids. Germline V gene lookup returns CDR1 SGHTA and CDR2 FQGTGA. The V and J ends lost 5 bases and 6 bases respectively, with 13 bases between them. CDR3 in amino acids: CASSPPGGAGELFF. Here the CDR3 DNA reads TGTGCCAGCAGCCCCCCAGGAGGCGCCGGGGAGCTGTTTTTT.

The rearrangement links TRBV5-1 to TRBJ2-7; D is possibly TRBD1 (5 bases). Germline CDR1 is SGHRS and CDR2 is YFSETQ. Trimming took 2 bases from V and 6 from J, leaving 9 bases between them. CDR3 length: 12 amino acids. CDR3 protein: CASSFQGGEQYF. Written as DNA, the CDR3 is TGCGCCAGCAGCTTTCAGGGTGGCGAGCAGTACTTC.

J is TRBJ2-1 and V is TRBV6-4; 8 positions agree with TRBD1. V gave up 1 base and J gave up 9 bases; unmatched junction bases: 5. The CDR3 is 14 amino acids. From germline, CDR1 is MRHNA and CDR2 SNTAGT. CDR3 loop: CASSDWAGGVEQFF. For the CDR3, the DNA is TGTGCCAGCAGTGACTGGGCAGGGGGCGTTGAGCAGTTCTTC.

The chain couples TRBV11-3 to TRBJ2-2; D is perhaps TRBD1 (6 bases). CDR3 length: 18 amino acids. Deletions cut 7 bases from V and 2 bases from J, with 23 bases between. Germline V gives CDR1 SGHNT, CDR2 YENEEA. CDR3 amino acids: CASTNPGQLPSNTGELFF. The CDR3 DNA follows: TGTGCCAGCACCAATCCAGGACAGCTCCCCAGTAACACCGGGGAGCTGTTTTTT.

The chain combines TRBV30 with TRBJ1-1; D may be TRBD1 (5 bases). The CDR3 totals 12 residues. V lost 1 base and J 8 bases, leaving 11 bases between the germline ends. Germline V gives CDR1 GTSNPN, CDR2 SVGIG (reference sequence). This chain's CDR3 is CAWSAGRTEAFF. CDR3 bases: TGTGCCTGGAGTGCCGGACGGACAGAAGCTTTCTTT.

V gene TRBV15 combines with J gene TRBJ1-5, with D maybe TRBD1 (5 bases). The germline V gene encodes CDR1 LNHNV and CDR2 YYDKDF (reference sequence). Trimming removed 4 bases from V and 3 bases from J, with 16 bases in between. CDR3 length: 16 residues. CDR3 sequence reads: CATSKRSRADNQPQHF. CDR3 nucleotide sequence: TGTGCCACCAGCAAGAGGTCCAGGGCGGACAATCAGCCCCAGCATTTT.

The table lists this clone with a few counts. The chain combines TRBV5-4 with TRBJ2-5; 8 nucleotides agree with TRBD2. Looked up from germline, CDR1 is SGHNT and CDR2 is YYREEE (reference sequence). Trimming at V came to 4 bases and at J to 5 bases, leaving 7 bases not matched to a gene. The CDR3 consists of 14 residues. The CDR3 sequence: CASSAGLGKETQYF. DNA for the CDR3: TGTGCCAGCAGCGCGGGACTAGGCAAGGAGACCCAGTACTTC. The full variable domain, completed using reference TRBV5-4 and TRBJ2-5, is ETGVTQSPTHLIKTRGQQVTLRCSSQSGHNTVSWYQQALGQGPQFIFQYYREEENGRGNFPPRFSGLQFPNYSSELNVNALELDDSALYLCASSAGLGKETQYFGPGTRLLVL.

The V and J genes are TRBV5-1 and TRBJ2-7; D remains unclear. There are 13 residues in the CDR3. Trimming cost V 4 bases and J 7 bases, with 15 bases left between them. Per the germline V gene, CDR1 is SGHRS and CDR2 is YFSETQ. The CDR3 sequence: CASSRTRTEEQYF. CDR3 bases: TGCGCCAGCAGCAGGACCCGGACGGAAGAGCAGTACTTC. The full variable domain, completed using reference TRBV5-1 and TRBJ2-7, is KAGVTQTPRYLIKTRGQQVTLSCSPISGHRSVSWYQQTPGQGLQFLFEYFSETQRNKGNFPGRFSGRQFSNSRSEMNVSTLELGDSALYLCASSRTRTEEQYFGPGTRLTVT.

This chain connects TRBV6-5 to TRBJ1-5; D is perhaps TRBD1 (5 bases). Germline V gene lookup returns CDR1 MNHEY and CDR2 SVGAGI. V was trimmed by 5 bases and J by 11 bases, leaving 19 bases between them. CDR3 length: 14 residues. The CDR3 DNA reads TGTGCCAGCAGTCCTCAGGGCTTCGAGGCGGCCCAGCATTTT. Translated: CASSPQGFEAAQHF.

This sequence joins TRBV18 and TRBJ2-7; 8 positions agree with TRBD1. CDR1 KGHSH and CDR2 LQKENI come from the germline V gene. The CDR3 spans 15 residues. V was pared by 5 bases and J by 1 base, with 7 bases of the junction left unmatched. CDR3 coding DNA: TGTGCCAGCTCATCGACAGGGGACGTTTCCTACGAGCAGTACTTC. Encoded protein: CASSSTGDVSYEQYF.

This sequence joins TRBV29-1 and TRBJ2-5, with 11 positions matching TRBD2. Germline values: CDR1 SQVTM, CDR2 ANQGSEA. Germline trimming cut 6 bases from V and 0 bases from J; bases unmatched to any gene: 6. The CDR3 is 15 residues long. DNA of the CDR3: TGCAGCGTCCCCGGGACTAGCGGCTACCAAGAGACCCAGTACTTC. This translates into CSVPGTSGYQETQYF.

The V gene is TRBV19, the J gene TRBJ2-2; D call uncertain. CDR3 size: 14 residues. Germline CDR1 LNHDA, CDR2 SQIVND (reference sequence). Deletions cut 6 bases from V and 3 bases from J, with 11 bases between. Written as DNA, the CDR3 is TGTGCCAGTAGATTGGCGGAATACACCGGGGAGCTGTTTTTT. Amino acid sequence: CASRLAEYTGELFF. The full variable domain, with the rest looked up from reference TRBV19 and TRBJ2-2, is DGGITQSPKYLFRKEGQNVTLSCEQNLNHDAMYWYRQDPGQGLRLIYYSQIVNDFQKGDIAEGYSVSREKKESFPLTVTSAQKNPTAFYLCASRLAEYTGELFFGEGSRLTVL.

This chain joins TRBV2 and TRBJ2-3, with D possibly TRBD2 on 6 matching bases. The V end lost 6 bases, the J end lost 2 bases, and 15 bases lay between the germline ends. The germline CDR1 and CDR2 sequences are SNHLY and FYNNEI. This CDR3 comprises 15 residues. The CDR3 sequence: CASRLSGLATDTQYF. CDR3 nucleotide sequence: TGTGCCAGCAGGCTCTCGGGACTGGCCACAGATACGCAGTATTTT.

This rearrangement joins TRBV5-1 to TRBJ2-5, with a possible D match to TRBD2 (7 bases). CDR1 is SGHRS and CDR2 is YFSETQ in the germline V gene. The CDR3 has 12 amino acids. Trimming took 5 bases from V and 4 from J, leaving 9 bases between them. Here the CDR3 reads CASRGGAETQYF. CDR3 nucleotide sequence: TGCGCCAGCAGAGGGGGGGCAGAGACCCAGTACTTC.